The T cell receptor (beta chain) described here comes from a study of blood T cell repertoires in COVID-19. In the study overall: Sources were T cells, B-cell-depleted T cells, or PBMCs; the material itself was cDNA or gDNA.

The CDR3 sequence is 16 residues long. Trimming took 6 bases from V and 0 from J; bases not matched to a gene: 4. The germline CDR1 and CDR2 sequences are WSHSY and SAAADI. Clones were sequenced by immunoSEQ multiplex PCR, and TCRdb holds only the in-frame ones, with some missing. Here the sample spans about 350,000 clones, 91% being singletons. Sequenced material: peripheral blood. This sequence originates from a woman in her late teens or twenties who had recovered from COVID-19. This rearrangement joins TRBV10-2 to TRBJ2-2; 10 nucleotides match TRBD2. The CDR3 nucleotides read TGCGCCAGCAGCCATGGACTAGCGGCGAACACCGGGGAGCTGTTTTTT. Amino acid sequence: CASSHGLAANTGELFF.